This T cell receptor beta chain emerged from a study of technical replicates of blood from several donors. The protocol was immunoSEQ multiplex PCR, while the TCRdb copy is restricted to in-frame clones and leaves out a portion. The table includes 55,000 to 60,000 clones, around 95% detected once. This CDR3 is built from 17 residues. V shed 1 base, J shed 6 bases, and the junction held 12 bases outside the gene matches. CDR1 and CDR2 from the germline V gene are SGHTA and FQGTGA. V gene TRBV7-3 combines with J gene TRBJ2-1; 7 nucleotides align to TRBD1. Sequences were obtained from PBMCs. The TCR comes from a human donor in good health. Some clones in this sample may be carry-over from other donors' samples. The CDR3 sequence: CASSLSVDRDGVNEQFF. CDR3 DNA: TGTGCCAGCAGCTTAAGTGTCGACAGGGACGGGGTCAATGAGCAGTTCTTC.